This is a list of T cell receptor beta chains from one sample in a study of spatial heterogeneity in lung cancer. Each CDR3 protein gets one entry after TCRdb re-called the 5' RACE reads with MiXCR. The table includes some 83,000 distinct CDR3 sequences, about 8.5% detected once. The starting material was PBMCs, obtained at surgery. Receptors originate from a male donor with early-stage non-small cell lung cancer. CDR3s include the opening cysteine and the closing phenylalanine or tryptophan. Fields, in order: D gene, V gene, J gene, clone size, CDR3 protein, CDR3 DNA. The D gene is left open where the match is weak. Part of the rows lack a size; the others show once, few, many or a class for expanded clones.

d_gene: .
v_gene: TRBV4-2
j_gene: TRBJ2-1
abundance: .
CDR3aa: CASSQDWANEQFF
CDR3nt: TGTGCCAGCAGCCAAGATTGGGCCAATGAGCAGTTCTTC

d_gene: .
v_gene: TRBV5-1
j_gene: TRBJ2-7
abundance: many
CDR3aa: CASGIYYEQYF
CDR3nt: TGCGCCAGCGGGATTTACTACGAGCAGTACTTC

d_gene: TRBD2
v_gene: TRBV5-4
j_gene: TRBJ2-3
abundance: .
CDR3aa: CASSKTSGRTDTQYF
CDR3nt: TGTGCCAGCAGCAAAACTAGCGGGAGGACAGATACGCAGTATTTT

d_gene: TRBD1
v_gene: TRBV6-6
j_gene: TRBJ2-1
abundance: few
CDR3aa: CASSYSGDREEFF
CDR3nt: TGTGCCAGCAGTTACTCGGGGGACAGGGAGGAGTTCTTC

d_gene: .
v_gene: TRBV20-1
j_gene: TRBJ2-1
abundance: .
CDR3aa: CSALYNEQFF
CDR3nt: TGCAGTGCTCTCTACAATGAGCAGTTCTTC

d_gene: TRBD1
v_gene: TRBV5-5
j_gene: TRBJ1-4
abundance: many
CDR3aa: CASSSGQVPNEKLFF
CDR3nt: TGTGCCAGCAGCTCGGGACAGGTGCCTAATGAAAAACTGTTTTTT

d_gene: .
v_gene: TRBV27
j_gene: TRBJ2-2
abundance: few
CDR3aa: CASSLSWVGTGELFF
CDR3nt: TGTGCCAGCAGTTTAAGCTGGGTCGGCACCGGGGAGCTGTTTTTT

d_gene: .
v_gene: TRBV20-1
j_gene: TRBJ1-1
abundance: many
CDR3aa: CSAKTGLTEAFF
CDR3nt: TGCAGTGCAAAAACAGGGCTTACTGAAGCTTTCTTT

d_gene: .
v_gene: TRBV7-9
j_gene: TRBJ1-5
abundance: .
CDR3aa: CASSSLDSNQPQHF
CDR3nt: TGTGCCAGCAGCTCCTTGGACAGCAATCAGCCCCAGCATTTT

d_gene: .
v_gene: TRBV3-1
j_gene: TRBJ1-5
abundance: many
CDR3aa: CASSQGRGGQPQHF
CDR3nt: TGTGCCAGCAGCCAAGGCAGGGGTGGTCAGCCCCAGCATTTT

d_gene: TRBD2
v_gene: TRBV11-1
j_gene: TRBJ2-1
abundance: many
CDR3aa: CASSLHRTSLSEQFF
CDR3nt: TGTGCCAGCAGCTTACATAGGACTAGCCTCAGTGAGCAGTTCTTC

d_gene: .
v_gene: TRBV30
j_gene: TRBJ2-2
abundance: .
CDR3aa: CAKQAANTGELFF
CDR3nt: TGTGCCAAACAGGCTGCGAACACCGGGGAGCTGTTTTTT

d_gene: .
v_gene: TRBV25-1
j_gene: TRBJ2-7
abundance: few
CDR3aa: CASSESTQQGANTVNYEQYF
CDR3nt: TGTGCCAGCAGCGAAAGTACGCAACAGGGCGCAAACACGGTCAACTACGAGCAGTACTTC

d_gene: .
v_gene: TRBV20-1
j_gene: TRBJ2-7
abundance: few
CDR3aa: CSASIGTTYEQYF
CDR3nt: TGCAGTGCTAGCATCGGAACCACGTACGAGCAGTACTTC

d_gene: .
v_gene: TRBV6-4
j_gene: TRBJ2-2
abundance: many
CDR3aa: CASSVARPPGELFF
CDR3nt: TGTGCCAGCAGTGTTGCTAGGCCGCCCGGGGAGCTGTTTTTT

d_gene: TRBD1
v_gene: TRBV9
j_gene: TRBJ2-3
abundance: many
CDR3aa: CASSSRQGEGADTQYF
CDR3nt: TGTGCCAGCAGCTCCCGACAGGGCGAGGGGGCAGATACGCAGTATTTT

d_gene: TRBD2
v_gene: TRBV4-1
j_gene: TRBJ2-2
abundance: many
CDR3aa: CASSQDVASGSGELFF
CDR3nt: TGCGCCAGCAGCCAAGACGTGGCTAGCGGGTCTGGGGAGCTGTTTTTT

d_gene: TRBD1
v_gene: TRBV3-1
j_gene: TRBJ2-7
abundance: many
CDR3aa: CASSRQGPYEQYF
CDR3nt: TGTGCCAGCAGCAGACAGGGGCCCTACGAGCAGTACTTC

d_gene: .
v_gene: TRBV7-8
j_gene: TRBJ1-1
abundance: few
CDR3aa: CASRRRGGGGTEAFF
CDR3nt: TGTGCCAGCCGCCGACGGGGGGGCGGAGGCACTGAAGCTTTCTTT

d_gene: TRBD2
v_gene: TRBV5-1
j_gene: TRBJ2-7
abundance: many
CDR3aa: CASSFGSGPSYEQYF
CDR3nt: TGCGCCAGCAGCTTCGGTAGCGGGCCCTCCTACGAGCAGTACTTC

d_gene: .
v_gene: TRBV2
j_gene: TRBJ1-1
abundance: many
CDR3aa: CASSEQGEAFF
CDR3nt: TGTGCCAGCAGTGAACAGGGTGAAGCTTTCTTT

d_gene: TRBD1
v_gene: TRBV9
j_gene: TRBJ2-7
abundance: many
CDR3aa: CASSVEGTAYEQYF
CDR3nt: TGTGCCAGCAGCGTAGAGGGGACAGCCTACGAGCAGTACTTC

d_gene: .
v_gene: TRBV29-1
j_gene: TRBJ2-1
abundance: many
CDR3aa: CSVERTPLNEQFF
CDR3nt: TGCAGCGTTGAAAGGACTCCTTTAAATGAGCAGTTCTTC

d_gene: .
v_gene: TRBV6-6
j_gene: TRBJ2-1
abundance: many
CDR3aa: CASSSDHLEQFF
CDR3nt: TGTGCCAGCAGTTCGGACCACCTTGAGCAGTTCTTC

d_gene: .
v_gene: TRBV23-1
j_gene: TRBJ2-2
abundance: many
CDR3aa: CASSQSDTDIEDTGELFF
CDR3nt: TGCGCCAGCAGTCAATCTGATACGGATATTGAGGACACCGGGGAGCTGTTTTTT

d_gene: .
v_gene: TRBV6-2/TRBV6-3
j_gene: TRBJ2-7
abundance: many
CDR3aa: CASSSRDPGEQYF
CDR3nt: TGTGCCAGCAGTTCCCGGGACCCGGGGGAGCAGTACTTC

d_gene: .
v_gene: TRBV9
j_gene: TRBJ2-7
abundance: many
CDR3aa: CAGARGGEGYEQYF
CDR3nt: TGTGCCGGGGCCAGGGGGGGCGAAGGCTACGAGCAGTACTTC

d_gene: .
v_gene: TRBV7-8
j_gene: TRBJ2-7
abundance: many
CDR3aa: CASSLGTGVREQYF
CDR3nt: TGTGCCAGCAGCCTCGGGACGGGAGTGAGGGAGCAGTACTTC

d_gene: .
v_gene: TRBV7-9
j_gene: TRBJ2-3
abundance: .
CDR3aa: CASSPPGTGRTDTQYF
CDR3nt: TGTGCCAGCAGCCCCCCCGGGACGGGGCGCACAGATACGCAGTATTTT

d_gene: .
v_gene: TRBV5-1
j_gene: TRBJ2-2
abundance: few
CDR3aa: CASSLAGSTGELFF
CDR3nt: TGCGCCAGCAGCTTGGCCGGGTCTACCGGGGAGCTGTTTTTT

d_gene: TRBD2
v_gene: TRBV7-9
j_gene: TRBJ2-1
abundance: many
CDR3aa: CASSFLAGGNYNEQFF
CDR3nt: TGTGCCAGCAGCTTTTTAGCGGGAGGCAACTACAATGAGCAGTTCTTC

d_gene: .
v_gene: TRBV4-1
j_gene: TRBJ1-5
abundance: .
CDR3aa: CASSQVGQPQHF
CDR3nt: TGCGCCAGCAGCCAAGTAGGGCAGCCCCAGCATTTT

d_gene: .
v_gene: TRBV7-9
j_gene: TRBJ2-1
abundance: few
CDR3aa: CASSSQGGEQFF
CDR3nt: TGTGCCAGCAGCTCCCAGGGTGGCGAGCAGTTCTTC

d_gene: TRBD1
v_gene: TRBV2
j_gene: TRBJ1-2
abundance: many
CDR3aa: CASSDRTGLSYGYTF
CDR3nt: TGTGCCAGCAGTGACCGGACAGGGTTGTCATATGGCTACACCTTC

d_gene: TRBD1
v_gene: TRBV10-3
j_gene: TRBJ1-5
abundance: once
CDR3aa: CAISRDRESNQPQHF
CDR3nt: TGTGCCATCAGTCGGGACAGGGAAAGCAATCAGCCCCAGCATTTT

d_gene: TRBD1
v_gene: TRBV5-1
j_gene: TRBJ1-1
abundance: .
CDR3aa: CASSHDGQGSNTEAFF
CDR3nt: TGCGCCAGCAGCCACGACGGACAGGGATCGAACACTGAAGCTTTCTTT

d_gene: TRBD2
v_gene: TRBV7-9
j_gene: TRBJ2-5
abundance: many
CDR3aa: CASSLGGSTLETQYF
CDR3nt: TGTGCCAGCAGCTTAGGCGGGAGCACCCTAGAGACCCAGTACTTC

d_gene: .
v_gene: TRBV9
j_gene: TRBJ1-1
abundance: few
CDR3aa: CASSVEVGAFF
CDR3nt: TGTGCCAGCAGCGTGGAGGTTGGGGCTTTCTTT

d_gene: TRBD1
v_gene: TRBV5-5
j_gene: TRBJ1-1
abundance: few
CDR3aa: CASHRGMTTEAFF
CDR3nt: TGTGCCTCCCACAGGGGGATGACGACTGAAGCTTTCTTT

d_gene: TRBD1
v_gene: TRBV24-1
j_gene: TRBJ1-4
abundance: .
CDR3aa: CATRDRDEKLFF
CDR3nt: TGTGCCACCCGGGACAGGGATGAAAAACTGTTTTTT

d_gene: TRBD1
v_gene: TRBV14
j_gene: TRBJ2-2
abundance: many
CDR3aa: CASSQRRQGNTGELFF
CDR3nt: TGTGCCAGCAGCCAACGAAGACAGGGGAACACCGGGGAGCTGTTTTTT

d_gene: TRBD2
v_gene: TRBV12-3/TRBV12-4
j_gene: TRBJ2-3
abundance: many
CDR3aa: CASSWVARGDTQYF
CDR3nt: TGTGCCAGCAGTTGGGTCGCGCGGGGGGATACGCAGTATTTT

d_gene: .
v_gene: TRBV7-9
j_gene: TRBJ2-3
abundance: .
CDR3aa: CASSFNVDTQYF
CDR3nt: TGTGCCAGCAGCTTTAACGTAGATACGCAGTATTTT

d_gene: TRBD1
v_gene: TRBV5-1
j_gene: TRBJ1-1
abundance: many
CDR3aa: CASRPGTGSNTEAFF
CDR3nt: TGCGCCAGCCGGCCCGGGACAGGATCGAACACTGAAGCTTTCTTT

d_gene: TRBD1
v_gene: TRBV28
j_gene: TRBJ1-2
abundance: .
CDR3aa: CASSLSGQGASGYTF
CDR3nt: TGTGCCAGCAGCCTCTCGGGACAGGGGGCGAGTGGCTACACCTTC

d_gene: .
v_gene: TRBV15
j_gene: TRBJ2-6
abundance: many
CDR3aa: CATSRGAGANVLTF
CDR3nt: TGTGCCACCAGCAGAGGGGCTGGGGCCAACGTCCTGACTTTC

d_gene: .
v_gene: TRBV30
j_gene: TRBJ2-2
abundance: many
CDR3aa: CAWSVGSWEEGELFF
CDR3nt: TGTGCCTGGAGTGTAGGTTCCTGGGAGGAGGGGGAGCTGTTTTTT

d_gene: .
v_gene: TRBV5-1
j_gene: TRBJ1-1
abundance: many
CDR3aa: CASSLRTANTEAFF
CDR3nt: TGCGCCAGCAGCCTCCGGACAGCGAACACTGAAGCTTTCTTT

d_gene: .
v_gene: TRBV5-1
j_gene: TRBJ1-2
abundance: many
CDR3aa: CASSLVQGLGGYTF
CDR3nt: TGCGCCAGCAGCTTGGTGCAGGGTTTAGGTGGCTACACCTTC

d_gene: .
v_gene: TRBV7-2
j_gene: TRBJ1-3
abundance: few
CDR3aa: CASSLSGTPRAGNTIYF
CDR3nt: TGTGCCAGCAGCTTGTCTGGGACACCGAGGGCTGGAAACACCATATATTTT

d_gene: .
v_gene: TRBV6-5
j_gene: TRBJ1-4
abundance: .
CDR3aa: CASSPSGTGGEKLFF
CDR3nt: TGTGCCAGCAGCCCCTCCGGGACGGGCGGGGAAAAACTGTTTTTT

d_gene: .
v_gene: TRBV9
j_gene: TRBJ1-2
abundance: many
CDR3aa: CASSVVPPSGYTF
CDR3nt: TGTGCCAGCAGCGTAGTCCCCCCCTCCGGCTACACCTTC